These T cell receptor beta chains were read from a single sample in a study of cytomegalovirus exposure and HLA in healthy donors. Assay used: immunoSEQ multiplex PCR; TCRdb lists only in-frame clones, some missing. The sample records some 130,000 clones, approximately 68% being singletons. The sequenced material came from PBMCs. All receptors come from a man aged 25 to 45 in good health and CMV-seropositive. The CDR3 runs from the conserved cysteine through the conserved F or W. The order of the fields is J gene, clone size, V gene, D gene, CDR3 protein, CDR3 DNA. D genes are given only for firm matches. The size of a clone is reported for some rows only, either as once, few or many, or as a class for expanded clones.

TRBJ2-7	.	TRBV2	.	CASRDYSGTYEQYF	TGTGCCAGCAGGGATTATAGCGGAACCTACGAGCAGTACTTC
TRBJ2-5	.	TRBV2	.	CATSWQGVHQETQYF	TGTGCCACCTCCTGGCAGGGTGTACACCAAGAGACCCAGTACTTC
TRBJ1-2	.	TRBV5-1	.	CASSPDSAFGYTF	TGCGCCAGCAGCCCGGACAGCGCCTTCGGCTACACCTTC
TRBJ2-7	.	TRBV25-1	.	CASSGQGLGYEQYF	TGTGCCAGCAGTGGTCAGGGTTTAGGCTACGAGCAGTACTTC
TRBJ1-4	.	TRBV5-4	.	CASSLGGRANEKLFF	TGTGCCAGCAGCTTGGGAGGGCGCGCTAATGAAAAACTGTTTTTT
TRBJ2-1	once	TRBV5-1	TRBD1	CASSGTGVNEQFF	TGCGCCAGCTCCGGGACAGGGGTTAATGAGCAGTTCTTC
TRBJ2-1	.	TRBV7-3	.	CASSLRSYNEQFF	TGTGCCAGCAGCCTCCGTTCCTACAATGAGCAGTTCTTC
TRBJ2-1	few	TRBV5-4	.	CASSRRSSYNEQFF	TGTGCCAGCAGCCGGAGAAGCTCCTACAATGAGCAGTTCTTC
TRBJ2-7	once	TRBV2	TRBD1	CATGRDRGSYEQYF	TGTGCCACCGGCCGGGACAGGGGATCCTACGAGCAGTACTTC
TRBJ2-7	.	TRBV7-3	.	CASSLHRGQGEQYF	TGTGCCAGCAGCTTACATAGAGGCCAAGGCGAGCAGTACTTC
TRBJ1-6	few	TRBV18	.	CASSPQTANNSPLHF	TGTGCCAGCTCACCACAAACAGCTAATAATTCACCCCTCCACTTT
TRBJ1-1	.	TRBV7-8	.	CASSPPMPRAEAFF	TGTGCCAGCAGCCCCCCTATGCCCCGAGCCGAAGCTTTCTTT
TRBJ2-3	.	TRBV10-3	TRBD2	CAINYGLAGTDTQYF	TGTGCCATCAACTACGGACTAGCGGGAACAGATACGCAGTATTTT
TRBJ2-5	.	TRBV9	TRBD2	CASSVSISGNSQETQYF	TGTGCCAGCAGCGTCTCCATTAGCGGGAATAGCCAAGAGACCCAGTACTTC
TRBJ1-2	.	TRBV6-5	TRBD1	CASRRQGIYGYTF	TGTGCCAGCAGGCGACAGGGGATATATGGCTACACCTTC
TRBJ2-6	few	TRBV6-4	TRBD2	CASSSATSGTSGANVLTF	TGTGCCAGCAGCTCCGCGACTAGCGGGACCTCTGGGGCCAACGTCCTGACTTTC
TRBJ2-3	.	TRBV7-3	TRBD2	CASSLNRGAGETDTQYF	TGTGCCAGCAGCTTAAATCGGGGAGCGGGAGAAACAGATACGCAGTATTTT
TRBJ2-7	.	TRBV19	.	CASSIDTGLIYEQYF	TGTGCCAGTAGTATAGATACAGGGCTTATCTACGAGCAGTACTTC
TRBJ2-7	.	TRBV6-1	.	CASSDNPHAGPSYEQYF	TGTGCCAGCAGTGATAACCCCCACGCGGGTCCCTCCTACGAGCAGTACTTC
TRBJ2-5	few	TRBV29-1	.	CSVEFRAGQETQYF	TGCAGCGTTGAATTTAGGGCAGGGCAAGAGACCCAGTACTTC
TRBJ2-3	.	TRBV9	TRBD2	CASSASGGSTDTQYF	TGTGCCAGCAGCGCAAGCGGGGGGTCGACAGATACGCAGTATTTT
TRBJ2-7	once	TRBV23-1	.	CASSHLRQFSYEQYF	TGCGCCAGCAGTCACCTCCGACAGTTCTCCTACGAGCAGTACTTC
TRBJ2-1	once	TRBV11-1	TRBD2	CASSLIGRETVSREQFF	TGTGCCAGCAGCTTAATTGGGCGGGAGACGGTATCTAGGGAGCAGTTCTTC
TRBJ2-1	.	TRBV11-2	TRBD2	CASRILAASYNEQFF	TGTGCCAGCAGAATACTAGCGGCGTCCTACAATGAGCAGTTCTTC
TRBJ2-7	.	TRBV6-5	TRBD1	CASGTGWYEQYF	TGTGCCAGTGGGACAGGGTGGTACGAGCAGTACTTC
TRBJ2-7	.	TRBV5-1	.	CASSLQGPEQYF	TGCGCCAGCAGCTTGCAGGGTCCCGAGCAGTACTTC
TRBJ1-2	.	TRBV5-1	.	CASSLAGERANYGYTF	TGCGCCAGCAGCTTGGCCGGTGAGAGAGCTAACTATGGCTACACCTTC
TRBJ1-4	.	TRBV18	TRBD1	CASSFSRDREFEKLFF	TGTGCCAGCTCCTTTTCCCGGGACAGGGAATTTGAAAAACTGTTTTTT
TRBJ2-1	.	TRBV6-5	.	CASSYVTEMGPNEQFF	TGTGCCAGCAGTTACGTAACCGAAATGGGGCCGAATGAGCAGTTCTTC
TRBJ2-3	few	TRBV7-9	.	CASSNLVPHPSQYF	TGTGCCAGCAGCAACCTAGTACCCCACCCCTCGCAGTATTTT
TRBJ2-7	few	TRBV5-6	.	CASSLGTPTYEQYF	TGTGCCAGCAGCTTGGGGACTCCGACCTACGAGCAGTACTTC
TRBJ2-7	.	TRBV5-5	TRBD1	CASSGTGEYEQYF	TGTGCCAGCAGCGGGACAGGGGAGTACGAGCAGTACTTC
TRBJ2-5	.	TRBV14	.	CASSQGAQQQETQYF	TGTGCCAGCAGCCAGGGGGCCCAGCAACAAGAGACCCAGTACTTC
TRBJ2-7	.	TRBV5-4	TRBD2	CASSLASGPYEQYF	TGTGCCAGCAGCTTGGCTAGCGGCCCCTACGAGCAGTACTTC
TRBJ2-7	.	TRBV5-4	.	CASSIEPHPGWWGGQYF	TGTGCCAGCAGCATAGAACCTCACCCAGGGTGGTGGGGCGGGCAGTACTTC
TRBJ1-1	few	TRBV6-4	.	CASKPQGWGDTEAFF	TGTGCCAGCAAACCCCAGGGGTGGGGCGACACTGAAGCTTTCTTT
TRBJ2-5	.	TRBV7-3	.	CASSLSRQETQYF	TGTGCCAGCAGCTTAAGCAGGCAAGAGACCCAGTACTTC
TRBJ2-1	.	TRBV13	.	CASSPKRGNIYNEQFF	TGTGCCAGCAGCCCAAAAAGAGGGAATATCTACAATGAGCAGTTCTTC
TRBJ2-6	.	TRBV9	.	CASSVGVYTGTGANVLTF	TGTGCCAGCAGCGTCGGAGTTTACACGGGAACTGGGGCCAACGTCCTGACTTTC
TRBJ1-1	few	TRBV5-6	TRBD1	CASSTQGAYEAFF	TGTGCCAGCAGTACACAGGGGGCTTATGAAGCTTTCTTT
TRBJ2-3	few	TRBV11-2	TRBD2	CASSKWVASGILDTQYF	TGTGCCAGCAGCAAGTGGGTGGCTAGCGGGATCCTAGATACGCAGTATTTT
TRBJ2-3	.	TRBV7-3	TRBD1	CASSPGQGVGGTQYF	TGTGCCAGCAGCCCGGGACAGGGGGTGGGGGGTACGCAGTATTTT
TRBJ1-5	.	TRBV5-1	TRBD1	CASSAGQGDNQPQHF	TGCGCCAGCAGCGCGGGACAGGGGGACAATCAGCCCCAGCATTTT
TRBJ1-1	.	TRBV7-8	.	CASSLSTPLSTEAFF	TGTGCCAGCAGCTTGTCTACCCCTCTGAGCACTGAAGCTTTCTTT
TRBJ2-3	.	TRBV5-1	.	CASSGAASTDTQYF	TGCGCCAGCAGCGGGGCGGCTAGCACAGATACGCAGTATTTT
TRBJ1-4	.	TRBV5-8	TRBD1	CASSYLGQGQKLFF	TGTGCCAGCAGCTACCTAGGACAGGGCCAAAAACTGTTTTTT
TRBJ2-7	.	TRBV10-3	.	CASSRGNVDEQYF	TGTGCCTCCTCGCGGGGCAACGTAGACGAGCAGTACTTC